What follows is one T cell receptor (beta chain) and its context. Its cognate antigen is unknown. This sample was included in a study of monozygotic twins with inflammatory bowel disease. In germline, CDR1 is LNHDA, CDR2 SQIVND (reference sequence). The CDR3 totals 14 residues. After re-calling the 5' RACE reads, TCRdb lists one entry per CDR3 protein, DNA absent. The sample table includes fewer than 550,000 distinct CDR3 sequences. Study-wide findings and caveats: Healthy co-twins, by inverse Simpson, had higher TCRbeta diversity than their siblings with IBD. In the analysis, different T cell subtypes could not be told apart.

The rearrangement uses TRBV19 and TRBJ2-7. This TCR was recovered from a human donor with ulcerative colitis or Crohn's disease, or a healthy co-twin of an affected twin (not recorded which). Sequenced sample: blood. The CDR3 loop reads CASSNLNSPYEQYF.